This T cell receptor beta chain appears in the sequencing data of a study of CD8+ T cells in alopecia areata. The V gene's germline CDR1 is SGHNT and CDR2 YYREEE (reference sequence). The CDR3 covers 15 residues. V lost 0 bases to trimming and J lost 5 bases, with 14 bases between them. In each case, RNA was isolated and then reverse transcribed into cDNA as the sequencing template. Assay used: immunoSEQ multiplex PCR; TCRdb lists only in-frame clones, some missing. The sample includes about 250,000 clones, 65% to 70% of them seen just once. The specimen was CD4+ T cells sorted from blood, collected at week 0. This TCR came from a human donor with alopecia areata. This chain joins TRBV5-4 and TRBJ2-5, with a possible D match to TRBD1 (6 bases). The CDR3 bases are TGTGCCAGCAGCTTGGGTGGAACAGGGTCGGAGACCCAGTACTTC. Encoded protein: CASSLGGTGSETQYF.